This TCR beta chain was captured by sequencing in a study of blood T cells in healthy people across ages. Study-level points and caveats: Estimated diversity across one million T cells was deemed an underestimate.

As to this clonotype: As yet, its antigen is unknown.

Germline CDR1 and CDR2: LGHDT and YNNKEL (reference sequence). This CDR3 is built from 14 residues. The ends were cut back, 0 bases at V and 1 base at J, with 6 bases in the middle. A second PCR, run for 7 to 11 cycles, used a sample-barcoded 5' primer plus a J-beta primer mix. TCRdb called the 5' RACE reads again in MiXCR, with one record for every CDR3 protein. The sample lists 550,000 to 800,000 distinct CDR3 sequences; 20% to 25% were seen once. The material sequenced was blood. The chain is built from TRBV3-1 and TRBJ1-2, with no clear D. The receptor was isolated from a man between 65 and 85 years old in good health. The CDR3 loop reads CASSQDRFNYGYTF. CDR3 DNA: TGTGCCAGCAGCCAAGACAGATTTAACTATGGCTACACCTTC.